This paragraph covers one T cell receptor beta chain sequence. Antigen specificity is unknown. The study drew donors from healthy Caucasian individuals in Russia aged roughly 6 to 90. The second PCR ran about 6 to 11 cycles with a sample-barcoded 5' primer and J-beta primers. TCRdb reprocessed the 5' RACE reads via MiXCR and lists one record per CDR3 protein. Among 1.5 million or so distinct CDR3 sequences, roughly 43% were seen once, and the ten largest hold less than 5%. These data belong to a study of blood T cells in healthy people across ages. Germline V gene sequence: CDR1 MNHEY, CDR2 SMNVEV (reference sequence). After removal of 3 bases from V and 6 bases from J, the junction contained 5 bases not matched to a gene. The CDR3 is made up of 14 amino acids. Whole-study findings and limits: Diversity of TCR beta per million T cells declined in a roughly linear way with age. CMV status of donors was unknown, possibly confounding expanded clonotype changes.

The receptor comes from a young woman in good health. This sequence joins TRBV27 and TRBJ2-7, with 10 bases matching TRBD1. The material sequenced was blood. DNA of the CDR3: TGTGCCAGCAGTTTGGACAGGGGGTCGGGCGAGCAGTACTTC. Amino acids: CASSLDRGSGEQYF.